These T cell receptor beta chains were read from a single sample in a study of T cell repertoires in cytomegalovirus infection. TCRdb analysed the reads with MiXCR anew, one entry per CDR3 protein. Here the sample spans about 740,000 distinct CDR3 sequences, about 40% being singletons. Sequenced input: PBMCs. These receptors were obtained from a human donor in good health (CMV status not recorded). Some clones in this sample may be carry-over from other donors' samples. CDR3s include the opening cysteine and the closing phenylalanine or tryptophan. A D gene is named only where the DNA matches it firmly. Rows give clone size only sometimes, using once, few, many, or a class for an expanded clone.

size | J | length | V | D | CDR3 | DNA
many | TRBJ2-1 | 17 | TRBV7-8 | TRBD2 | CASSLRGLGAGGDEQFF | TGTGCCAGCAGCTTAAGAGGGCTAGGAGCGGGAGGCGATGAGCAGTTCTTC
few | TRBJ2-7 | 16 | TRBV12-3/TRBV12-4 | TRBD1 | CASTRSLRQGAYEQYF | TGTGCCAGCACTAGGTCCCTACGACAGGGGGCCTACGAGCAGTACTTC
many | TRBJ2-5 | 11 | TRBV7-2 | . | CASKGHQTQYF | TGTGCCAGCAAAGGTCACCAGACCCAGTACTTC
few | TRBJ2-4 | 17 | TRBV28 | TRBD1 | CASSLTKTGLAKNIQYF | TGTGCCAGCAGTTTAACCAAGACAGGGTTAGCCAAAAACATTCAGTACTTC
few | TRBJ2-7 | 16 | TRBV28 | TRBD1 | CASSLSLTGTLSEQYF | TGTGCCAGCAGTCTCTCCTTGACAGGGACCTTAAGTGAGCAGTACTTC
few | TRBJ1-1 | 10 | TRBV12-3/TRBV12-4 | . | CASSVDEAFF | TGTGCCAGCTCTGTAGATGAAGCTTTCTTT
. | TRBJ2-7 | 16 | TRBV28 | . | CASSGRLSGGGREQYF | TGTGCCAGCAGTGGCCGTCTTTCTGGGGGTGGTCGCGAGCAGTACTTC
. | TRBJ2-1 | 15 | TRBV4-1 | TRBD2 | CASTPSGSGGNEQFF | TGCGCCAGCACCCCTAGCGGGAGCGGTGGTAATGAGCAGTTCTTC
. | TRBJ2-1 | 14 | TRBV20-1 | TRBD2 | CSARILAHYNEQFF | TGCAGTGCTAGAATACTAGCGCACTACAATGAGCAGTTCTTC
. | TRBJ2-1 | 17 | TRBV19 | . | CAISIDWGASSYNEQFF | TGTGCCATTAGTATAGATTGGGGGGCGAGCTCCTACAATGAGCAGTTCTTC
. | TRBJ1-5 | 10 | TRBV28 | . | CASSNQPQHF | TGTGCCAGTTCAAATCAGCCCCAGCATTTT
. | TRBJ2-1 | 16 | TRBV7-8 | TRBD2 | CASSLGGLAGADEQFF | TGTGCCAGCAGCTTAGGGGGACTAGCGGGGGCCGATGAGCAGTTCTTC
. | TRBJ2-1 | 15 | TRBV7-9 | . | CASSNSPITGIEQFF | TGTGCCAGCAGCAACTCCCCGATTACAGGGATTGAGCAGTTCTTC
few | TRBJ2-3 | 15 | TRBV28 | . | CASSNRGRRADTQYF | TGTGCCAGCAGTAACCGGGGCCGGCGCGCAGATACGCAGTATTTT
. | TRBJ1-2 | 12 | TRBV10-3 | . | CAISQTSYGYTF | TGTGCCATCTCCCAAACAAGCTATGGCTACACCTTC
few | TRBJ2-1 | 16 | TRBV11-2 | TRBD2 | CASSFRLAGDVDEQFF | TGTGCCAGCAGCTTCCGACTAGCGGGGGACGTGGATGAGCAGTTCTTC
. | TRBJ1-5 | 13 | TRBV6-5 | . | CASRGTPGQPQHF | TGTGCCAGCAGGGGAACACCGGGACAGCCCCAGCATTTT
. | TRBJ2-1 | 16 | TRBV5-4 | TRBD1 | CASSRKGQPAYNEQFF | TGTGCCAGCAGCCGGAAGGGACAGCCTGCCTACAATGAGCAGTTCTTC
. | TRBJ2-7 | 17 | TRBV15 | TRBD2 | CATSRSPGDSGSYEQYF | TGTGCCACCAGCAGATCCCCAGGTGATAGCGGGAGCTACGAGCAGTACTTC
. | TRBJ2-5 | 13 | TRBV7-9 | TRBD2 | CASSLTSGETQYF | TGTGCCAGCAGCTTAACTAGCGGAGAGACCCAGTACTTC
. | TRBJ2-7 | 13 | TRBV12-3/TRBV12-4 | . | CASSFRGIYEQYF | TGTGCCAGCAGTTTTAGGGGAATCTACGAGCAGTACTTC
. | TRBJ2-5 | 12 | TRBV5-6 | . | CASSWVDGLQYF | TGTGCCAGCAGCTGGGTGGATGGACTCCAGTACTTC
. | TRBJ1-5 | 14 | TRBV2 | . | CASTEGSSNQPQHF | TGTGCCAGCACTGAAGGGAGTAGCAATCAGCCCCAGCATTTT
few | TRBJ2-7 | 14 | TRBV28 | . | CASRRQASGYEQYF | TGTGCCAGCAGGCGACAGGCCTCGGGGTACGAGCAGTACTTC
few | TRBJ1-1 | 13 | TRBV12-3/TRBV12-4 | . | CASSLGMVTEAFF | TGTGCCAGCAGTTTAGGAATGGTCACTGAAGCTTTCTTT
. | TRBJ2-5 | 15 | TRBV20-1 | TRBD2 | CSAIPASGTQETQYF | TGCAGTGCTATCCCGGCTAGCGGCACGCAAGAGACCCAGTACTTC
few | TRBJ1-2 | 15 | TRBV28 | TRBD1 | CASRPPTGGAGGYTF | TGTGCCAGCAGACCCCCGACAGGGGGCGCGGGGGGCTACACCTTC
few | TRBJ1-3 | 13 | TRBV7-6 | TRBD1 | CASSVGQGNTIYF | TGTGCCAGCAGCGTGGGACAGGGGAACACCATATATTTT
. | TRBJ1-5 | 16 | TRBV7-9 | TRBD1 | CASSSWTGPTHQPQHF | TGTGCCAGCAGCTCCTGGACAGGGCCGACGCATCAGCCCCAGCATTTT
. | TRBJ1-3 | 14 | TRBV12-3/TRBV12-4 | . | CASRDSVSGNTIYF | TGTGCCAGCAGGGACTCAGTCTCTGGAAACACCATATATTTT
. | TRBJ2-7 | 12 | TRBV10-3 | . | CAISGGVDEQYF | TGTGCCATCAGCGGAGGGGTAGACGAGCAGTACTTC
. | TRBJ1-6 | 14 | TRBV7-9 | TRBD1 | CASRRQGGDSPLHF | TGTGCCAGCAGACGACAGGGAGGGGATTCACCCCTCCACTTT
. | TRBJ1-3 | 14 | TRBV7-6 | . | CASRDGISGNTIYF | TGTGCCAGCAGGGACGGCATCTCTGGAAACACCATATATTTT
once | TRBJ1-2 | 14 | TRBV6-6 | TRBD1 | CASSQQGMGYGYTF | TGTGCCAGCAGCCAACAGGGGATGGGCTATGGCTACACCTTC
. | TRBJ2-5 | 14 | TRBV11-1 | . | CASSLGVGVETQYF | TGTGCCAGCAGCTTAGGGGTAGGCGTAGAGACCCAGTACTTC
few | TRBJ2-7 | 15 | TRBV5-6 | TRBD1 | CASSSGQGFSYEQYF | TGTGCCAGCAGCTCCGGACAGGGTTTCTCCTACGAGCAGTACTTC
. | TRBJ2-6 | 14 | TRBV7-8 | . | CASISPSGANVLTF | TGTGCCAGCATCTCCCCTTCTGGGGCCAACGTCCTGACTTTC
many | TRBJ1-3 | 13 | TRBV12-3/TRBV12-4 | . | CASSYGGGNTIYF | TGTGCCAGCAGTTACGGCGGTGGAAACACCATATATTTT
few | TRBJ2-1 | 14 | TRBV6-6 | TRBD2 | CASSSSGSASEQFF | TGTGCCAGCAGTTCTAGCGGGAGCGCCAGTGAGCAGTTCTTC
. | TRBJ2-7 | 14 | TRBV18 | . | CASSPQGTPYEQYF | TGTGCCAGCTCACCACAGGGAACGCCCTACGAGCAGTACTTC
few | TRBJ1-1 | 13 | TRBV28 | . | CASSLTYSNEAFF | TGTGCCAGCAGTTTAACCTACAGCAATGAAGCTTTCTTT